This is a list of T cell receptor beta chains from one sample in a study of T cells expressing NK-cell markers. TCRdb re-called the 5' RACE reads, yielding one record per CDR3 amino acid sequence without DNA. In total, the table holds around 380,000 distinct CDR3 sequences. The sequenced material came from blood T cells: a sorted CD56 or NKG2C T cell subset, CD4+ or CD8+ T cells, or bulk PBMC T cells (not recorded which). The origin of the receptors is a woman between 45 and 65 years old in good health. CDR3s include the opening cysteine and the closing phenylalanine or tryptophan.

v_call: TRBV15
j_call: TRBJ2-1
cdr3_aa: CATSRSLGATSGRFNEQFF

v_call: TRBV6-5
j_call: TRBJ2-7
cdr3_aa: CASSYSMTSSSYEQYF

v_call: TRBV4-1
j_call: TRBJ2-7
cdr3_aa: CASSQDSGTYYEQYF

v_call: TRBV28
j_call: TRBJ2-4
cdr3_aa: CASSPDGHGNIQYF

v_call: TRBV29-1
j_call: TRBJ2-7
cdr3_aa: CSANGGSSYEQYF

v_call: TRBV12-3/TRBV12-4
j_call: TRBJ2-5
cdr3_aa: CASSLRERSQETQYF

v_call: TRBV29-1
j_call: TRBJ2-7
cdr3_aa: CSIFLRDRTSYEQYF

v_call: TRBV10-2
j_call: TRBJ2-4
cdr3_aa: CASSESSGAKNIQYF

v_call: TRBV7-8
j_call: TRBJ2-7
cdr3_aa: CASSLGTAVSYEQYF

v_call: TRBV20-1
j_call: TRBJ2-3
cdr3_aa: CSLQTSGRATGTQYF

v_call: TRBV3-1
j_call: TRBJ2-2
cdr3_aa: CASSRGTAGLGTGELFF

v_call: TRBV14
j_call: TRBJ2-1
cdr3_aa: CASNLGRYYNEQFF

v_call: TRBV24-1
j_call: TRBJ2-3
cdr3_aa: CATSDWVAGATDTQYF

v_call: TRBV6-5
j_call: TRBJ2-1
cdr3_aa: CASGLRRDAGYNEQFF

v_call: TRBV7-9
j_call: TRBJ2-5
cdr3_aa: CASPPNGQETQYF

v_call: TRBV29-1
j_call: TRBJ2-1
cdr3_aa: CSVEGGQDLSYNEQFF

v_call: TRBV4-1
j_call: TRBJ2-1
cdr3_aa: CASSQVAASGINEQFF

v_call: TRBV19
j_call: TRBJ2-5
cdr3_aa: CASSAGQQETQYF

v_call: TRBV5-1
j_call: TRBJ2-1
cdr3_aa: CASRRRLQGGSSYNEQFF

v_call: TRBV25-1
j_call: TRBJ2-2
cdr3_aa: CASSEYRSTGELFF

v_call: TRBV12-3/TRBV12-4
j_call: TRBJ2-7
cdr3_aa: CASSLTDVTYEQYF

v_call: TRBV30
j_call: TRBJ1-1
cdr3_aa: CAWSGTLNTEAFF

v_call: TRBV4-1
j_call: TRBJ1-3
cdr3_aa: CASSQSGGQGGNTIYF

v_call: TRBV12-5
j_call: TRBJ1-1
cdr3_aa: CASGLAEGRTEAFF

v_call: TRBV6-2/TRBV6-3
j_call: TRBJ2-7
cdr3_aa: CASSFRGLRPVYEQYF

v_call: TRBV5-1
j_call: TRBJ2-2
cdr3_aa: CASSPAGTGLGTGELFF

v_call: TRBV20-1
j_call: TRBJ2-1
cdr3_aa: CSALPGAAGYEQFF

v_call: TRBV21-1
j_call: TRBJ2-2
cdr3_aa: CASRLPGAGANTGELFF

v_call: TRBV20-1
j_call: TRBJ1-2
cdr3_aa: CSASLGGTNYGYTF

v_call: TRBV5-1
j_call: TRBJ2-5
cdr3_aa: CASSVSGGGETQYF

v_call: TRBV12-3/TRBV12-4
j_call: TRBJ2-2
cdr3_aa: CASSPGLAHPGELFF

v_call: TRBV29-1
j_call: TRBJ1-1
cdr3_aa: CSVLTGGLGTEAFF

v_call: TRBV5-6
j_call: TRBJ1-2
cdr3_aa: CASSLAGRPRSAGYTF

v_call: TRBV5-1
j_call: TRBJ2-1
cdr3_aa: CATGTRFSGEQFF

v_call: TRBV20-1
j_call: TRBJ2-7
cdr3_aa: CSGTDTSYEQYF

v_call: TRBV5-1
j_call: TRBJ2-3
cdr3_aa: CASSSLGDTQYF

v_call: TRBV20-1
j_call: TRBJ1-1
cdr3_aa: CSARKSEQMNTEAFF

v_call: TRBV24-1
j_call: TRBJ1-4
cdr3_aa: CATSDFGIATNEKLFF

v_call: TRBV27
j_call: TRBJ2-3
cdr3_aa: CASSFLENTDTQYF

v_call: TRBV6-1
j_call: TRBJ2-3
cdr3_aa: CASSSLAGGGADTQYF

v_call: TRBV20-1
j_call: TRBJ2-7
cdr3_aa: CSASDRDRDDEQYF

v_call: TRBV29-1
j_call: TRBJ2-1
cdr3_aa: CSVEGREHNNEQFF

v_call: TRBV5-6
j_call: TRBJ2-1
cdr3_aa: CASSLGPEVEQFF

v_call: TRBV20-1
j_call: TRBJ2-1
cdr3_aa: CSARLIAGGSMEQFF

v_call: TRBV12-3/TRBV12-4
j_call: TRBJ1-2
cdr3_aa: CASRLSGTDGYTF

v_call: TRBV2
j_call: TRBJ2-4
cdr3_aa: CASSDGRGSKNIQYF